This TCR beta chain is from a study of shared clonotypes between healthy human individuals. Here immunoSEQ multiplex PCR was the method, and the copy in TCRdb shows in-frame clones only, minus some. The sample consists of under 1,900,000 clones, about 98.5% of them appearing once. Of note for this clone: Its cognate antigen is unknown.

Broader study findings: What naive subsets generally showed was a larger estimated richness than memory subsets showed. A small donor pool kept down the genetic and exposure-history diversity that was represented.

Deletions cut 3 bases from V and 3 bases from J, with 15 bases between. Germline V lookup: CDR1 MDHEN, CDR2 SYDVKM. This CDR3 contains 16 residues. This TCR derives from a man aged 30 to 45 in good health. Sequencing was performed on naive CD4+ T cells sorted from blood. The subset: CD45RA+ positively selected. The V gene is TRBV28, the J gene TRBJ2-1, with D hard to call. Here the CDR3 DNA reads TGTGCCAGCAGTTTCTTTGGCGTAGGGAACTACAATGAGCAGTTCTTC. Its translation is CASSFFGVGNYNEQFF.